This TCR beta chain comes out of a study of cytomegalovirus exposure and HLA in healthy donors. Germline V CDR1 and CDR2: SGHAT, FQNNGV. This CDR3 spans 16 amino acids. Trimming cost V 1 base and J 4 bases, with 14 bases left between them. PCR amplification relied on 60 Vbeta primers (plus 13 Jbeta primers). The method was immunoSEQ multiplex PCR; TCRdb's version includes in-frame clones alone and lacks a portion of them. The sample holds approximately 120,000 clones. The gene calls are TRBV11-2 and TRBJ1-3, with D possibly TRBD1 on 5 matching bases. What was sequenced was PBMCs. This receptor was taken from a man aged 25-40 years in good health and CMV-seronegative. CDR3 region: CASSLVGLTAGNTIYF. For the CDR3, the DNA is TGTGCCAGCAGCTTAGTTGGCTTGACAGCCGGAAACACCATATATTTT. Filled out from reference TRBV11-2 and TRBJ1-3, the complete variable domain reads EAGVAQSPRYKIIEKRQSVAFWCNPISGHATLYWYQQILGQGPKLLIQFQNNGVVDDSQLPKDRFSAERLKGVDSTLKIQPAKLEDSAVYLCASSLVGLTAGNTIYFGEGSWLTVV.